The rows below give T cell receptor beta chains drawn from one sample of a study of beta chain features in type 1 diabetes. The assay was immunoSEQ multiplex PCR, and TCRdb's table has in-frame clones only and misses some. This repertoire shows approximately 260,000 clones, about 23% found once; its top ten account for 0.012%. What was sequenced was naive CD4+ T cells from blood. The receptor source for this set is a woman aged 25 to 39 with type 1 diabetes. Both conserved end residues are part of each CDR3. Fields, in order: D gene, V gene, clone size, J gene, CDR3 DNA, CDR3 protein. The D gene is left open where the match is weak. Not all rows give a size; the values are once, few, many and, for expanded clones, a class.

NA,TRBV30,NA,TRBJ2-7,TGTGCCTGGCCCCTCCGACTCCGGATCAGCTCCTACGAGCAGTACTTC,CAWPLRLRISSYEQYF
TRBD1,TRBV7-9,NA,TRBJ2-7,TGTGCCAGCAGCCAGACAGGGGGCGCATCCTACGAGCAGTACTTC,CASSQTGGASYEQYF
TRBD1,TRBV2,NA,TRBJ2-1,TGTGCCAGCAGTGAGAGGGGGCCCCCCCATGAGCAGTTCTTC,CASSERGPPHEQFF
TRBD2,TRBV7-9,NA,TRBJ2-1,TGTGCCAGCAGTTCTTTCCGCGGGAGGGCTTACAATGAGCAGTTCTTC,CASSSFRGRAYNEQFF
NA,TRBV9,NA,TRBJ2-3,TGTGCCAGCAGTCAGCGGAGGACCACAGATACGCAGTATTTT,CASSQRRTTDTQYF
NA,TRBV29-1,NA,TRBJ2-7,TGCAGCGTTGTTCGTCCAGGCTACGAGCAGTACTTC,CSVVRPGYEQYF
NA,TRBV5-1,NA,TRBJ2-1,TGCGCCAGCCGACCAGGTTACAATGAGCAGTTCTTC,CASRPGYNEQFF
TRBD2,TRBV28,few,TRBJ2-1,TGTGCCAGCAGTTCTCGACTAGCGGAGTACAATGAGCAGTTCTTC,CASSSRLAEYNEQFF
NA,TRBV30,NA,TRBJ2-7,TGTGCCTGGAGTGTATTAGGTGGACTGGGGTACTTC,CAWSVLGGLGYF
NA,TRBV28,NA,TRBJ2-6,TGTGCCAGCACCCCATTTGGGGCCAACGTCCTGACTTTC,CASTPFGANVLTF
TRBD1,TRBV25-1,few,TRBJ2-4,TGTGCCAGCAGTGAATCGTCAGGGGGCAACATTCAGTACTTC,CASSESSGGNIQYF
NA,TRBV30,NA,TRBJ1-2,TGTGCCTGGAGTGTAAAGTTGGGGGGTGGGTATGGCTACACCTTC,CAWSVKLGGGYGYTF
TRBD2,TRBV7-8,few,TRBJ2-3,TGTGCCAGCAGCCCGGAGAGCGGGGGGTACTTTTATACGCAGTATTTT,CASSPESGGYFYTQYF
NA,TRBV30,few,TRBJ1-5,TGTGCCTGGAGTGTACAGGAAAATCAGCCCCAGCATTTT,CAWSVQENQPQHF
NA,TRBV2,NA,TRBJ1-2,TGTGCCAGCAGTGACACGGGGGACTCCTATGGCTACACCTTC,CASSDTGDSYGYTF
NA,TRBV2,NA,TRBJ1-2,TGTGCCAGCAGTGAAGACGGGATGGAGACTTATGGCTACACCTTC,CASSEDGMETYGYTF
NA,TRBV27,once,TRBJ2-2,TGTGCCAGCAGTTTAGTCCCGAGTCTGTTTTTT,CASSLVPSLFF
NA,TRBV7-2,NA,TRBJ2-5,TGTGCCAGCACCGAATACGGGGAGACCCAGTACTTC,CASTEYGETQYF
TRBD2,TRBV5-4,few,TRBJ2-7,TGTGCCAGCAGCTTGGTTAAGCGGGGCTCCTACGAGCAGTACTTC,CASSLVKRGSYEQYF
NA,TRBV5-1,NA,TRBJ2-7,TGCGCCAGCAGCTTGGCCGAGGAGGGGGCCGACGAGCAGTACTTC,CASSLAEEGADEQYF
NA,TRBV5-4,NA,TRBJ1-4,TGTGCCAGCAGCAAAGACACCCGTGGGAAACTGTTTTTT,CASSKDTRGKLFF
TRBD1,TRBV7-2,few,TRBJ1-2,TGTGCCAGCAGCCCGGCGACAGGGAGTGGCTACACCTTC,CASSPATGSGYTF
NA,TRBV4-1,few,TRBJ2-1,TGCGCCAGCAGCCAACCTATCTCCTCCTACAATGAGCAGTTCTTC,CASSQPISSYNEQFF
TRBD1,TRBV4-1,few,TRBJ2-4,TGCGCCAGCAGCCAAGGCCTCGCGGGACAGGGCAAAAACATTCAGTACTTC,CASSQGLAGQGKNIQYF
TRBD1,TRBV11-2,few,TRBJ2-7,TGTGCCAGCACGGGGACAGCCCTACTAACCTACGAGCAGTACTTC,CASTGTALLTYEQYF
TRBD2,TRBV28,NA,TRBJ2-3,TGTGCCAGCGGATCTAGCGGGAGGGGAGATACGCAGTATTTT,CASGSSGRGDTQYF
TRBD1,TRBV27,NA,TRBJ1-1,TGTGCCAGCAGTCGGGACAGGGGACCGGCTTTCTTT,CASSRDRGPAFF
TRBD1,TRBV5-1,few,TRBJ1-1,TGCGCCAGCAGCTTGGGACAGGGACCGAACACTGAAGCTTTCTTT,CASSLGQGPNTEAFF
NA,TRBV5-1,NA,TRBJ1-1,TGCGCCAGCAGGTATTGGACAGACATGAACACTGAAGCTTTCTTT,CASRYWTDMNTEAFF
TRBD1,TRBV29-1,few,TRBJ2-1,TGCAGCGTCGGACAGGGGGCAGGAGGTGAGCAGTTCTTC,CSVGQGAGGEQFF
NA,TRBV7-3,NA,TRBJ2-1,TGTGCCAGCAGCGACCCGGGACTCGGTTACAATGAGCAGTTCTTC,CASSDPGLGYNEQFF
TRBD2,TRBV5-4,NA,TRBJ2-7,TGTGCCAGCAGCCCGGGACTAGCTGGCCACGAGCAGTACTTC,CASSPGLAGHEQYF
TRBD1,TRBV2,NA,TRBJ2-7,TGTGCCAGCAGTGAACAGGGGGCCTTCTACGAGCAGTACTTC,CASSEQGAFYEQYF
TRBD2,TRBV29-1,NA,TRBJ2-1,TGCAGCGTTGAAGGACTAGCGGGAGTTTACAATGAGCAGTTCTTC,CSVEGLAGVYNEQFF